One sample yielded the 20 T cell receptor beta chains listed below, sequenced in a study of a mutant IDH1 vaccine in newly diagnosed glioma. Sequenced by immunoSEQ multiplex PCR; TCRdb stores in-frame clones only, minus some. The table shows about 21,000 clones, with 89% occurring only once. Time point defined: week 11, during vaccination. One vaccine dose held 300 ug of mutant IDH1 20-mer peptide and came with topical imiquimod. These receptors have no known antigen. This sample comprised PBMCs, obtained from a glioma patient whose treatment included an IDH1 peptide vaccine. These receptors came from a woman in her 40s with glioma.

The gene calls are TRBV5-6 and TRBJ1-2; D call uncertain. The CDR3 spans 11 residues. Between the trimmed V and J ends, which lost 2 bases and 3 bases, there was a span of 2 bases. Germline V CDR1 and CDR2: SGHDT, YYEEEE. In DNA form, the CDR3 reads TGTGCCAGCAGCTTTCACTATGGCTACACCTTC. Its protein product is CASSFHYGYTF. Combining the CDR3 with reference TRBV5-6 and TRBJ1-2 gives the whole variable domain DAGVTQSPTHLIKTRGQQVTLRCSPKSGHDTVSWYQQALGQGPQFIFQYYEEEERQRGNFPDRFSGHQFPNYSSELNVNALLLGDSALYLCASSFHYGYTFGSGTRLTVV.

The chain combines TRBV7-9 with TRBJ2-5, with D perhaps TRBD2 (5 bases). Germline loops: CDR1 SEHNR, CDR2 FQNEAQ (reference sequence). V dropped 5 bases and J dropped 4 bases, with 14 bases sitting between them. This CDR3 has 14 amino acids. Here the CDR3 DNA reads TGTGCCAGCAGCGAGAGGGTTTACGGAGAGACCCAGTACTTC. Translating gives CASSERVYGETQYF.

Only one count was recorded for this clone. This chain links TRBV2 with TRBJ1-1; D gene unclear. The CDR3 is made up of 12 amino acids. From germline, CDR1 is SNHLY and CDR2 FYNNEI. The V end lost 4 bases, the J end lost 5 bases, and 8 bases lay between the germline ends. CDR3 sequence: CASSGTVTEAFF. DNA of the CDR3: TGTGCCAGCAGTGGCACAGTGACTGAAGCTTTCTTT. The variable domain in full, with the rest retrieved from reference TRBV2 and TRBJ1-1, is EPEVTQTPSHQVTQMGQEVILRCVPISNHLYFYWYRQILGQKVEFLVSFYNNEISEKSEIFDDQFSVERPDGSNFTLKIRSTKLEDSAMYFCASSGTVTEAFFGQGTRLTVV.

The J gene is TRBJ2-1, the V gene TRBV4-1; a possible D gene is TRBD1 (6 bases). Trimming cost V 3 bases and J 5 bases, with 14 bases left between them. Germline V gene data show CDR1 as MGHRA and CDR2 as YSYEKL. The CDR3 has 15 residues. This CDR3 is CASSQPWGRNNEQFF. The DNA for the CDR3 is TGCGCCAGCAGCCAGCCCTGGGGGCGAAACAATGAGCAGTTCTTC.

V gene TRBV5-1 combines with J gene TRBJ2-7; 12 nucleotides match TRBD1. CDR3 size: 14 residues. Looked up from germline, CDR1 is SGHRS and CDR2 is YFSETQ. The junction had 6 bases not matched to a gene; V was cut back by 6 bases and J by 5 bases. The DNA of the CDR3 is TGCGCCAGCACACGGGGGACAGGGGGCGACGAGCAGTACTTC. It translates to CASTRGTGGDEQYF.

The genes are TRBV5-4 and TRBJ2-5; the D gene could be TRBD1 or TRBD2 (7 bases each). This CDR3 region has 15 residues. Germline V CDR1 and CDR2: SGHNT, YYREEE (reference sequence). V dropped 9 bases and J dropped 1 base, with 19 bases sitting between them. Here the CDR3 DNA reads TGTGCCACCCAAAGGGGGGAGGGGGCCCAAGAGACCCAGTACTTC. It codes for CATQRGEGAQETQYF.

CDR3 sequence (DNA): TGTGCCTGGAGTTTTGACAGGACCTATGGCTACACCTTC. Translating gives CAWSFDRTYGYTF. The V and J genes are TRBV30 and TRBJ1-2; tentative D call: TRBD1 (6 bases). With 2 bases removed from V and 4 bases from J, the gap between germline ends came to 11 bases. Germline CDR1 and CDR2: GTSNPN and SVGIG (reference sequence). The CDR3 is made up of 13 amino acids.

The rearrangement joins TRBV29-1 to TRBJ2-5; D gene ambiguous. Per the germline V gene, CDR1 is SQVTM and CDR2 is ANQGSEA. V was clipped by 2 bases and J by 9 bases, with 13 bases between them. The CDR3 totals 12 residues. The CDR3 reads CSVEIPPGAQYF. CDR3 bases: TGCAGCGTTGAAATCCCCCCGGGCGCCCAGTACTTC.

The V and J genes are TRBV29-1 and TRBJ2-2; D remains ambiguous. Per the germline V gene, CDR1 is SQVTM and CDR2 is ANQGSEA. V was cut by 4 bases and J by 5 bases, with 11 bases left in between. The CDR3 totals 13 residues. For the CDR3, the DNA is TGCAGCGTTGTGGGCAGGTCAACCGGGGAGCTGTTTTTT. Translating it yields CSVVGRSTGELFF.

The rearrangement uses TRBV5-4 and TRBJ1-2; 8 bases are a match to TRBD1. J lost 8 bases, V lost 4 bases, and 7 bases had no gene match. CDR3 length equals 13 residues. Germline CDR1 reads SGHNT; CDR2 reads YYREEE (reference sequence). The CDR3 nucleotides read TGTGCCAGCAGCCGGACAGGGTATTCAGGCTACACCTTC. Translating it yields CASSRTGYSGYTF.

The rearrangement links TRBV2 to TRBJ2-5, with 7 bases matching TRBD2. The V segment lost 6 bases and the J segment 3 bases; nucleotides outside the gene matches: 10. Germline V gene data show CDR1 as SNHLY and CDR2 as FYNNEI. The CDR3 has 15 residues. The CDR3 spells CASRGGGGSEETQYF. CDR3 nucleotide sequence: TGTGCCAGCAGAGGAGGCGGGGGTAGTGAAGAGACCCAGTACTTC.

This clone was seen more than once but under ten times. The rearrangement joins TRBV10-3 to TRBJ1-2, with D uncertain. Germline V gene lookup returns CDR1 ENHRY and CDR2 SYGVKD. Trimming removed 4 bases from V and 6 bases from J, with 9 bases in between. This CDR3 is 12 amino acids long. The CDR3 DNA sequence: TGTGCCATCAGTGTCCAAGGAAATGGCTACACCTTC. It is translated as CAISVQGNGYTF.

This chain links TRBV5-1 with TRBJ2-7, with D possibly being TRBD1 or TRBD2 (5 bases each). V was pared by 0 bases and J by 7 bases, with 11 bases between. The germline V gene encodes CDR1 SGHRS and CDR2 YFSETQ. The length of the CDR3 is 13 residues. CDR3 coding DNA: TGCGCCAGCAGCTTGGGGGGACCAGGGGAGCAGTACTTC. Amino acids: CASSLGGPGEQYF.

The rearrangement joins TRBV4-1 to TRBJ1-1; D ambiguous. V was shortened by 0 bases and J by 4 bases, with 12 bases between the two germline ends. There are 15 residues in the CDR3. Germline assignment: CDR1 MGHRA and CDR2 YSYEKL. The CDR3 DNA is TGCGCCAGCAGCCAAGACTGGCCTTCGGGCACTGAAGCTTTCTTT. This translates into CASSQDWPSGTEAFF.

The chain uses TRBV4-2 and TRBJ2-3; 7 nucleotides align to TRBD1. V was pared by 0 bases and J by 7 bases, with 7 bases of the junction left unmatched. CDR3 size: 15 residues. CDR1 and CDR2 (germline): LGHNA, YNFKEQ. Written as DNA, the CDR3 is TGTGCCAGCAGCCAAGAAGGGGGCCTCCCGTATACGCAGTATTTT. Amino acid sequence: CASSQEGGLPYTQYF.

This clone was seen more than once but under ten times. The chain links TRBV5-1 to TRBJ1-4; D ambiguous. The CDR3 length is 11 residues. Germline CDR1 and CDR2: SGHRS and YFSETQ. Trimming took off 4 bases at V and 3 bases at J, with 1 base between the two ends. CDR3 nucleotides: TGCGCCAGCAGCCCTAATGAAAAACTGTTTTTT. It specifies CASSPNEKLFF.

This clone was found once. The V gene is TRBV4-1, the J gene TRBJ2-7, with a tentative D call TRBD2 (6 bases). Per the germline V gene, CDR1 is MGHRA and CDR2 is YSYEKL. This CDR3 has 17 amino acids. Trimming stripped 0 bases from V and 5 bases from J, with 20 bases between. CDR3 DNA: TGCGCCAGCAGCCAAGAGGGAGGAGCCGTGCGTGGGAACGAGCAGTACTTC. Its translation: CASSQEGGAVRGNEQYF.

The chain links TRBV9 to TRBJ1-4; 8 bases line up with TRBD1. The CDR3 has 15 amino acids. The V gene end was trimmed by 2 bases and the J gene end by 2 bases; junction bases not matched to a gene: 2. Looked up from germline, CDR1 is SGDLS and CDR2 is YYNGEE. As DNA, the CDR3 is TGTGCCAGCAGCGTGAGACAGGGGACTAATGAAAAACTGTTTTTT. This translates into CASSVRQGTNEKLFF.

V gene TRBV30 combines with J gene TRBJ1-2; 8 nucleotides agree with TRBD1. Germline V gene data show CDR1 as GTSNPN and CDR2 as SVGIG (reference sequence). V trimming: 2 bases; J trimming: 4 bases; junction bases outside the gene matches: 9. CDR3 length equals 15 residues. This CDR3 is CAWSTGTGRGYGYTF. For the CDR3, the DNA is TGTGCCTGGAGTACCGGGACAGGACGGGGCTATGGCTACACCTTC.

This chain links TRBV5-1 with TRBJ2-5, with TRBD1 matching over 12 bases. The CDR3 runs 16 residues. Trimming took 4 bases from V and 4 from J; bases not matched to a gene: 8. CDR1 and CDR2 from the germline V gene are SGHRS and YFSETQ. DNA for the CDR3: TGCGCCAGCAGCGCCCAGGGACAGGGGGCTGGAGAGACCCAGTACTTC. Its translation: CASSAQGQGAGETQYF.